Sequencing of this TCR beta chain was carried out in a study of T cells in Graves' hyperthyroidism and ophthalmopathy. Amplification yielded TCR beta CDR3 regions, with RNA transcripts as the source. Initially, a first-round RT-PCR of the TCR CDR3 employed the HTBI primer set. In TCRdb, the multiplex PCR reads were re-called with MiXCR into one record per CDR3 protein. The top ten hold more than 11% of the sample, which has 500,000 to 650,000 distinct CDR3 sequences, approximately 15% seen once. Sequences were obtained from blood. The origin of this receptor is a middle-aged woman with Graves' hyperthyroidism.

The CDR3 is CASSYSQRGYGYTF. The CDR3 nucleotides read TGTGCCAGCAGTTACAGCCAAAGGGGCTATGGCTACACCTTC. This chain joins TRBV27 and TRBJ1-2; D perhaps matches TRBD1 (5 bases). In germline, CDR1 is MNHEY, CDR2 SMNVEV (reference sequence). The CDR3 has 14 amino acids. Trimming left V 4 bases short and J 4 bases short, with 13 bases between.